This T cell receptor (beta chain) was observed in a study of liver allograft versus peripheral blood T cells. In the study overall: Recipients' peripheral blood supplied the T cell receptor repertoires against which those in transplanted livers were compared.

MiXCR was run by TCRdb on the reads, yielding one entry per CDR3 protein. This repertoire shows roughly 3,500 distinct CDR3 sequences, 16% found once; its top ten account for roughly a fifth. By share, this clonotype ranks as medium-sized (0.01 to 0.1%). No antigen is known for it. Study conclusions and caveats: Peripheral blood repertoires reportedly differed from the T cell receptor repertoires found inside liver allografts.

Per the germline V gene, CDR1 is SGHTA and CDR2 is FQGNSA. The CDR3 runs to 14 residues. V lost 3 bases to trimming and J lost 4 bases, with 12 bases between them. The receptor comes from a human patient who had a liver transplant. Part of the T cells may come from the graft donor. The gene calls are TRBV7-2 and TRBJ1-1; D is unclear. CDR3 region: CASSLGFVSTEAFF. CDR3 in DNA: TGTGCCAGCAGCTTGGGATTTGTGAGCACTGAAGCTTTCTTT.